This is a list of T cell receptor beta chains from one sample in a study of CD8 T cells in ankylosing spondylitis. TCRdb processed the 5' RACE reads anew with MiXCR; each CDR3 protein has one entry. This sample has about 420,000 distinct CDR3 sequences; 20% to 25% occur once, and the top ten carry about a sixth. The sample comprised blood, either unsorted or a sorted T cell fraction (not recorded which). The receptors here all came from a male donor with ankylosing spondylitis. The CDR3 runs from the conserved cysteine through the conserved F or W. The D gene is left open where the match is weak. A row's size may be missing; if present it is once, few, many or a size class.

d_gene: .; abundance: .; v_gene: TRBV11-1; j_gene: TRBJ1-1; len: 15; CDR3nt: TGTGCCAGCAGCCCGCGCACAGCCGCGGGGACTGAAGCTTTCTTT; CDR3aa: CASSPRTAAGTEAFF
d_gene: TRBD2; abundance: .; v_gene: TRBV7-9; j_gene: TRBJ2-7; len: 16; CDR3nt: TGTGCCAGCAGCTATAGTTCGGCGGGAGGGCCGCTCGAGCAGTACTTC; CDR3aa: CASSYSSAGGPLEQYF
d_gene: .; abundance: .; v_gene: TRBV28; j_gene: TRBJ2-7; len: 14; CDR3nt: TGTGCCTCGACGGGGGGGACAGCTTCCTACGAGCAGTACTTC; CDR3aa: CASTGGTASYEQYF
d_gene: TRBD1; abundance: .; v_gene: TRBV5-6; j_gene: TRBJ2-7; len: 17; CDR3nt: TGTGCCAGCAGCCCCGGGACAGGGGACCTTTATCTCTACGAGCAGTACTTC; CDR3aa: CASSPGTGDLYLYEQYF
d_gene: .; abundance: few; v_gene: TRBV12-3/TRBV12-4; j_gene: TRBJ1-1; len: 14; CDR3nt: TGTGCCAGCAGTCTTCGACAGCGGCCCATTATGGCTTTCTTT; CDR3aa: CASSLRQRPIMAFF
d_gene: TRBD1; abundance: few; v_gene: TRBV6-5; j_gene: TRBJ2-7; len: 14; CDR3nt: TGTGCCAGCAGTTTGGAGACAGGGGGATTCGAGCAGTATTTC; CDR3aa: CASSLETGGFEQYF
d_gene: TRBD1; abundance: .; v_gene: TRBV2; j_gene: TRBJ1-2; len: 13; CDR3nt: TGTGCCAGCATAAGGGACAGGGGCCAGAGCTACACCTTC; CDR3aa: CASIRDRGQSYTF
d_gene: .; abundance: .; v_gene: TRBV5-1; j_gene: TRBJ1-6; len: 13; CDR3nt: TGCGCCAGCAGCATGGGTCAGGATTCACCCCTCCACTTT; CDR3aa: CASSMGQDSPLHF
d_gene: TRBD1; abundance: few; v_gene: TRBV20-1; j_gene: TRBJ2-7; len: 17; CDR3nt: TGCAGTGCTAACCACACAATCTCCGTGGACAGGGACCACGAGCAGTACTTC; CDR3aa: CSANHTISVDRDHEQYF
d_gene: .; abundance: .; v_gene: TRBV7-2; j_gene: TRBJ1-2; len: 14; CDR3nt: TGTGCCAGCAGCCGCGGAGTGCAGACGTATGGCTACACCTTC; CDR3aa: CASSRGVQTYGYTF
d_gene: .; abundance: .; v_gene: TRBV14; j_gene: TRBJ2-7; len: 12; CDR3nt: TGTGCCAGCAGCCAAGGAGGGTCACATTTTTACTTC; CDR3aa: CASSQGGSHFYF
d_gene: TRBD2; abundance: .; v_gene: TRBV7-9; j_gene: TRBJ2-1; len: 15; CDR3nt: TGTGCCAGCAGCTTAGTAGCGGGAGAGTCGAATGAGCAGTTCTTC; CDR3aa: CASSLVAGESNEQFF
d_gene: TRBD2; abundance: many; v_gene: TRBV29-1; j_gene: TRBJ2-5; len: 19; CDR3nt: TGCAGCGTTGCCCTGACTAGCGGGAGTGTGAGGGCAAATCGGGGGACCCAGTACTTC; CDR3aa: CSVALTSGSVRANRGTQYF
d_gene: TRBD1; abundance: .; v_gene: TRBV7-2; j_gene: TRBJ1-2; len: 17; CDR3nt: TGTGCCAGCAGCTTAGGTGTAGTGTCGACAGGGAACTATGGCTACACCTTC; CDR3aa: CASSLGVVSTGNYGYTF
d_gene: .; abundance: few; v_gene: TRBV5-1; j_gene: TRBJ2-2; len: 16; CDR3nt: TGCGCCAGCAGCCGCCGGGACGGCGGGAACACCGGGGAGCTGTTTTTT; CDR3aa: CASSRRDGGNTGELFF
d_gene: TRBD1; abundance: few; v_gene: TRBV27; j_gene: TRBJ1-1; len: 15; CDR3nt: TGTGCCAGCAGTCCAACCAGGGGGGTCCACACTGAAGCTTTCTTT; CDR3aa: CASSPTRGVHTEAFF
d_gene: .; abundance: .; v_gene: TRBV3-1; j_gene: TRBJ1-5; len: 13; CDR3nt: TGTGCCAGCAGCCAAGCCCCGAATCAGCCCCAGCATTTT; CDR3aa: CASSQAPNQPQHF
d_gene: .; abundance: few; v_gene: TRBV6-1; j_gene: TRBJ2-2; len: 16; CDR3nt: TGTGCCAGCAGCCAACTCGACAGAGACAACACCGGGGAGCTGTTTTTT; CDR3aa: CASSQLDRDNTGELFF
d_gene: TRBD2; abundance: .; v_gene: TRBV20-1; j_gene: TRBJ2-3; len: 14; CDR3nt: TGCAGTGCCCCTAGGGCTAGCGGTGGGGATACGCAGTATTTT; CDR3aa: CSAPRASGGDTQYF
d_gene: TRBD2; abundance: .; v_gene: TRBV18; j_gene: TRBJ2-1; len: 16; CDR3nt: TGTGCCAGCTCACCGGAACTAGCGGAGAGGGGGGCCCGACGGTTCTTC; CDR3aa: CASSPELAERGARRFF
d_gene: TRBD2; abundance: .; v_gene: TRBV10-3; j_gene: TRBJ2-7; len: 14; CDR3nt: TGTGCCGTCCGCGGAAGCGGGGGCACCTACGAGCAGTACTTC; CDR3aa: CAVRGSGGTYEQYF
d_gene: TRBD2; abundance: few; v_gene: TRBV7-9; j_gene: TRBJ2-1; len: 16; CDR3nt: TGTGCCAGCAGCTTAAATTCTCTCCTAGCGGCTGGAGAGCAGTTCTTC; CDR3aa: CASSLNSLLAAGEQFF
d_gene: TRBD2; abundance: few; v_gene: TRBV24-1; j_gene: TRBJ2-1; len: 15; CDR3nt: TGTGCCACCAGTGAGACTAGCGGGAAAAACAATGAGCAGTTCTTC; CDR3aa: CATSETSGKNNEQFF
d_gene: TRBD1; abundance: few; v_gene: TRBV9; j_gene: TRBJ2-3; len: 14; CDR3nt: TGTGCCAGCAGCGTAACCGCACAGGGGAATACGCAGTATTTT; CDR3aa: CASSVTAQGNTQYF
d_gene: TRBD1; abundance: few; v_gene: TRBV12-3/TRBV12-4; j_gene: TRBJ2-7; len: 14; CDR3nt: TGTGCCAGCAGTTCTCAGGGACAGCCGTTCGAGCAGTACTTC; CDR3aa: CASSSQGQPFEQYF
d_gene: TRBD2; abundance: .; v_gene: TRBV7-2; j_gene: TRBJ2-3; len: 12; CDR3nt: TGTGCCAGCAGCTTAGTAGCGGGGGCGCAGTATTTT; CDR3aa: CASSLVAGAQYF
d_gene: .; abundance: few; v_gene: TRBV4-1; j_gene: TRBJ1-2; len: 13; CDR3nt: TGCGCCAGCAGCCGAGAGGATATTACTAACTACACCTTC; CDR3aa: CASSREDITNYTF
d_gene: .; abundance: few; v_gene: TRBV2; j_gene: TRBJ1-5; len: 15; CDR3nt: TGTGCCAGCAGTGAAGGGAGGGGAAGGGATCAGCCCCAGCATTTT; CDR3aa: CASSEGRGRDQPQHF
d_gene: .; abundance: few; v_gene: TRBV5-1; j_gene: TRBJ1-6; len: 15; CDR3nt: TGCGCCAGCAGCTTGGGGACAGTGCTAAATTCACCCCTCCACTTT; CDR3aa: CASSLGTVLNSPLHF
d_gene: .; abundance: .; v_gene: TRBV2; j_gene: TRBJ2-7; len: 11; CDR3nt: TGTGCCAGCAGTGATAACCACGAGCAGTACTTC; CDR3aa: CASSDNHEQYF
d_gene: .; abundance: few; v_gene: TRBV29-1; j_gene: TRBJ2-7; len: 14; CDR3nt: TGCAGCGCTGTGGAGGATCCGGGTACGTACGAGCAGTACTTC; CDR3aa: CSAVEDPGTYEQYF
d_gene: .; abundance: .; v_gene: TRBV10-3; j_gene: TRBJ2-7; len: 13; CDR3nt: TGTGCCATCAGTGGGGGTCGGGGGTACGAGCAGTACTTC; CDR3aa: CAISGGRGYEQYF
d_gene: .; abundance: .; v_gene: TRBV6-2/TRBV6-3; j_gene: TRBJ2-5; len: 15; CDR3nt: TGTGCCAGCAGTTACGGCGGGGCCTCACAAGAGACCCAGTACTTC; CDR3aa: CASSYGGASQETQYF
d_gene: .; abundance: few; v_gene: TRBV5-1; j_gene: TRBJ2-7; len: 14; CDR3nt: TGCGCCAGCAGCAGTAGGTACAGGGAGGACGAGCAGTACTTC; CDR3aa: CASSSRYREDEQYF
d_gene: .; abundance: few; v_gene: TRBV29-1; j_gene: TRBJ2-3; len: 12; CDR3nt: TGCAGCGGGCAGGAGGGCCCAGATACGCAGTATTTT; CDR3aa: CSGQEGPDTQYF
d_gene: TRBD2; abundance: .; v_gene: TRBV24-1; j_gene: TRBJ2-1; len: 16; CDR3nt: TGTGCCACCAGTGATGGGCAACTAGCGGCCTGGAATGAGCAGTTCTTC; CDR3aa: CATSDGQLAAWNEQFF
d_gene: TRBD2; abundance: .; v_gene: TRBV5-5; j_gene: TRBJ2-1; len: 15; CDR3nt: TGTGCCAGCAGCTTTGACGGGAGGGCTTACAATGAGCAGTTCTTC; CDR3aa: CASSFDGRAYNEQFF
d_gene: TRBD2; abundance: .; v_gene: TRBV5-8; j_gene: TRBJ2-7; len: 17; CDR3nt: TGTGCCAGCAGCTTGGCCAATGGGAGGGCCTTCGCCTACGAGCAGTACTTC; CDR3aa: CASSLANGRAFAYEQYF
d_gene: .; abundance: .; v_gene: TRBV6-1; j_gene: TRBJ1-2; len: 14; CDR3nt: TGTGCCAGCAGCCCCCTAGGGGAGGGCTGGGGCTACACCTTC; CDR3aa: CASSPLGEGWGYTF
d_gene: .; abundance: .; v_gene: TRBV6-1; j_gene: TRBJ2-2; len: 17; CDR3nt: TGTGCCAGCAGGGGACTACCTACGGACAGGGTCACCGGGGAGCTGTTTTTT; CDR3aa: CASRGLPTDRVTGELFF
d_gene: TRBD2; abundance: .; v_gene: TRBV5-1; j_gene: TRBJ2-5; len: 16; CDR3nt: TGCGCCAGCAGCTTGGAAGCTAGCGGGAGTATAGAGACCCAGTACTTC; CDR3aa: CASSLEASGSIETQYF
d_gene: .; abundance: .; v_gene: TRBV20-1; j_gene: TRBJ1-4; len: 15; CDR3nt: TGCAGTGCTACCAAACTGGGGCAGACTAATGAAAAACTGTTTTTT; CDR3aa: CSATKLGQTNEKLFF
d_gene: TRBD1; abundance: few; v_gene: TRBV18; j_gene: TRBJ2-7; len: 15; CDR3nt: TGTGCCAGCTCACCCGCGGGACAGGGGTTCTACGAGCAGTACTTC; CDR3aa: CASSPAGQGFYEQYF
d_gene: .; abundance: few; v_gene: TRBV2; j_gene: TRBJ1-1; len: 13; CDR3nt: TGTGCCAGCAACGTCCGATGGAACACTGAAGCTTTCTTT; CDR3aa: CASNVRWNTEAFF
d_gene: .; abundance: .; v_gene: TRBV14; j_gene: TRBJ1-1; len: 15; CDR3nt: TGTGCCAGCAGCCAAGGGGGGGGAATCAACACTGAAGCTTTCTTT; CDR3aa: CASSQGGGINTEAFF
d_gene: TRBD1; abundance: .; v_gene: TRBV6-5; j_gene: TRBJ2-7; len: 13; CDR3nt: TGTGCCAGCAGTTACAACAGGGGTAGGGAGCAGTACTTC; CDR3aa: CASSYNRGREQYF